This T cell receptor beta chain derives from a study of T cell responses to AZD1222 COVID-19 vaccine. The repertoire was sequenced with immunoSEQ multiplex PCR; TCRdb's copy has only in-frame clones and lacks some. The repertoire has about 35,000 clones, 65% to 90% of them found once; the top ten carry about 10%. This clone was recorded once. This clonotype originated in an adult who received the AZD1222 COVID-19 vaccine. Sequenced material: peripheral blood, taken 28 days after the second AZD1222 dose.

The CDR3 bases are TGTGCCAGCAGTTCATTAAAGGCAGGCATGAACACTGAAGCTTTCTTT. It codes for CASSSLKAGMNTEAFF. This chain joins TRBV27 and TRBJ1-1; unclear D gene. Germline CDR1 MNHEY, CDR2 SMNVEV (reference sequence). The CDR3 totals 16 residues. V was shortened by 4 bases and J by 0 bases, with 15 bases between the two germline ends.